This T cell receptor (beta chain) was sequenced for a study of cytomegalovirus exposure and HLA in healthy donors (dated by TCRdb to about 2017). In terms of the full investigation: According to an earlier analysis of 550 to 750 of the donors, about 179 million T cells yielded over 100 million unique TCR beta sequences and less than 300 Gb of sequence data. About 320 gigabases of sequencing data and approximately 93 million unique TCR sequences were included in an early release covering around 650 HLA-typed donors. Among the roughly 400 genotyped donors, around 81% belonged to the genetic ancestry cluster associated with self-reported Caucasian donors. The study aimed to test whether signatures of past pathogen exposure could be identified by cataloging public T cell receptors. The study used immunosequencing to profile the T cell repertoires of several hundred subjects and linked those repertoires to cytomegalovirus serostatus. A separate validation cohort of 100 to 150 different subjects was used in addition to the 666-subject first cohort. To predict cytomegalovirus infection status, the study combined high-throughput TCR immunosequencing, statistical association of individual TCRs with disease status, and machine learning. To study patterns of TCR occurrence, a later analysis re-analyzed previously published TCR beta repertoires from 500 to 850 donors and added high-resolution HLA genotyping. In the later analysis, no new phenotypic data were used to find candidate immune exposures; instead, reliance was placed on TCR beta sequences and their occurrence across donors. To decide whether each TCR beta V gene segment behaved as functional or pseudogenic, an earlier analysis of approximately 590 of the donors relied on high-throughput TCR beta sequencing. Donor age, sex, ethnicity and CMV serostatus were compiled together with the repertoire data. A later genetic analysis took genome-wide SNP genotypes for about three fifths of the 666 donors and used that subset as a discovery cohort. Every discovery cohort repertoire had been produced on one sequencing platform. HLA typing included class I and class II loci at four-digit resolution. The number of typed donors differed by locus: about 629-640 for A, B, C, DRB1 and DQB1; 500 to 550 for DQA1; roughly 600 for DPA1; and roughly 470 for DPB1. Roughly 5 DR-DQ haplotypes were handled as single units for association and clustering because linkage in the cohort was strong. Among 300 to 450 genotyped donors of the cohort, an average of 235,054 unique TCR beta nucleotide sequences were sequenced per donor, 15% to 20% of them non-productive. Results and caveats for the whole study, not just this receptor: While some public TCRs were present in many individuals, most TCR sequences turned up only very rarely across donors. Linkage disequilibrium might explain the correlated functional status among segregating V segments, but an unknown experimental factor could not be ruled out. CMV serostatus was the only immune exposure information available for the cohort. In a later analysis, most CMV-associated TCR beta chains were found to appear HLA-restricted, with HLA associations seemingly driven largely by CMV exposure. It was suggested by the authors that the approach could potentially be generalized to other disease states and immunological phenotypes. Because HLA typing was unavailable for some donors at each locus, only the typed subset was used in association tests. A total of 164 TCR beta chains were listed by the study as associated with cytomegalovirus. Cytomegalovirus status was reported to be diagnosed by the classifier with high specificity and sensitivity in both the original and validation cohorts. A later analysis associated approximately 17,000 TCR beta sequences with specific HLA alleles at a false discovery rate of 0.05. Compared with equally common non-associated chains, HLA-associated TCR beta chains in a later analysis were more clonally expanded and had lower generation probabilities. When HLA alleles, especially DR and DQ, strongly co-occurred, TCR associations were difficult to assign to individual alleles. The presence/absence analyses assumed that sequencing depth was roughly uniform across donors, and that assumption may not be true. In a later genetic analysis, fewer N-insertions in productive TCRs were reported among donors in an Asian-associated ancestry cluster than the approximately 630-donor mean. In a later analysis, several top co-occurrence clusters were reported to appear linked to parvovirus B19, influenza, CMV and Epstein-Barr virus. The sequencing pipeline was judged likely to have produced a cluster of highly shared sequence variants as a technical artifact. A further reported finding was that TCR beta sequences accurately predicted the HLA-A and HLA-B alleles for most subjects in the first cohort. In an earlier analysis of about 600 of the donors, most TCR beta V segments appeared in productive rearrangements about 87% or about 30% of the time, broadly matching IMGT annotations. Over 15 rarely observed V segments, including chromosome 9 orphons, were excluded from the earlier analysis of several hundred of the donors because counts were too low. A few of the identified cytomegalovirus-associated TCR beta chains were confirmed in vitro to be specific for cytomegalovirus antigens. In a later analysis, TCR association rates were found to vary across HLA loci, with the most associated TCRs seen for DRB1 alleles and the fewest for HLA-C alleles. An association between a missense DCLRE1C variant and V-gene and J-gene trimming of TCR beta chains was found in a later genetic analysis and replicated in an independent cohort. Only TCR beta chains were sequenced in this cohort, and the absence of alpha or paired-chain data limited detectable features.

To prepare the library, the immunoSEQ multiplex PCR assay was applied. The multiplex PCR relied on a mix of 60 forward primers for TCR Vbeta segments and 13 reverse primers for TCR Jbeta segments. Amplification of the CDR3 region of rearranged TCR beta genes was performed with a multiplex PCR assay on genomic DNA. On the Illumina HiSeq System, the amplified TCR beta libraries were sequenced as 87-base-pair reads. Concerning the study's data processing: A later analysis counted 75 million to 100 million unique TCR beta chains across the 550 to 750 repertoires, and some 11 million of these chains were shared by at least two donors. Raw reads were error-corrected and collapsed into unique sequences by a nearest-neighbor algorithm in which closely related sequences were merged to remove PCR and sequencing errors. V, D and J gene segments were assigned by aligning CDR3 sequences to IMGT reference sequences. For a sequence to be retained, a match of at least six nucleotides to both a V gene segment and a J gene segment was required. Rearrangements were called productive when the CDR3 lacked stop codons and stayed in frame with V and J; all others were non-productive. CDR3 was defined according to IMGT convention as the region running from the second conserved V-encoded cysteine to the conserved J-encoded phenylalanine. The earlier analysis of 500 to 650 of the donors excluded any sequence lacking an unambiguous match to a single V gene segment. An earlier analysis of roughly 590 of the donors called V segments functional above 56.7% productive rearrangements and segregating when the between-donor standard deviation exceeded 5%. A statistical classification framework was developed to diagnose cytomegalovirus status using the catalog of TCR beta chain sequences. In a later analysis, V and J genes were assigned by comparing TCR nucleotide sequences against IMGT/GENE-DB human TR gene sequences. The TCRdist pipeline was used in a later analysis to assign CDR3 sequences and most-parsimonious VDJ recombination scenarios. A later analysis defined each TCR beta chain by its CDR3 amino acid sequence plus V-gene family, and excluded reads lacking a unique V-gene family. In a later analysis, several hundred highly shared, low-generation-probability nucleotide sequences were removed to address suspected cross-contamination and a sequencing artifact. A later analysis calculated a clonal expansion index for each public chain from normalized within-repertoire ranks of inferred template counts. A later analysis computed generation probabilities with a VDJ recombination model fitted to out-of-frame rearrangements, and checked the results against IGoR. In a later analysis, TCR-TCR, TCR-HLA and TCR-CMV co-occurrence was scored with hypergeometric tests, and a repertoire-size bias correction was applied to TCR pairs. To estimate false discovery rates, a later analysis permuted the HLA or CMV assignments 20 times. In a later analysis, co-occurring TCRs were grouped using DBSCAN, with TCRdist sequence similarity added in when clustering inside HLA-allele-positive subsets. Repertoires with fewer than 30,000 or more than 120,000 public chains, plus five repertoires with anomalous nucleotide sharing, were excluded from co-occurrence clustering. The table comes from immuneACCESS by way of TCRdb, which keeps in-frame sequences with V and J called. Part of the clones is missing from these tables; in studies checked, under half for an unresolved V gene and the rest for unknown reasons. The D gene and trimming were derived from the DNA, and the V and J assignments and clone size from that table. The sample table holds 75,000 to 95,000 clones, of which roughly 84% were seen once. About 2.1% of the sample rests with the top ten.

The cohort comprised around 700 healthy bone marrow donors. At the time of sampling, all cohort members were nominally healthy, though unrecorded immune exposures were likely present. The donor was CMV seronegative and was included in the group of around 320 seronegative cohort members. Each donor provided a peripheral blood sample, and peripheral blood mononuclear cells were used for TCR beta sequencing. Genomic DNA was extracted from the blood cell samples with the Qiagen DNeasy Blood Extraction Kit. To note about this clone: What antigen it recognizes has not been identified. No much larger clone is present one base from it, and per-base qualities are unavailable.

Material for sequencing was PBMCs. The sequence derives from a young man in good health and CMV-seronegative.

The CDR3 protein: CASSFDVDRSNSPLHF. The nucleotide sequence reads TGTGCCAGCAGTTTCGACGTGGACAGGAGTAATTCACCCCTCCACTTT. The chain employs TRBV27 and TRBJ1-6; TRBD1 fits 7 bases in the junction. CDR1 is given as MNHEY and CDR2 as SMNVEV, both from the germline V gene (reference sequence). From V the trimming removes 3 bases and from J it removes 6 bases, while the gene matches leave 8 bases of the junction unaccounted for. The CDR3 measures 16 amino acids from cysteine to phenylalanine. Just the 48-base CDR3 DNA is kept, in frame starting at base 1.